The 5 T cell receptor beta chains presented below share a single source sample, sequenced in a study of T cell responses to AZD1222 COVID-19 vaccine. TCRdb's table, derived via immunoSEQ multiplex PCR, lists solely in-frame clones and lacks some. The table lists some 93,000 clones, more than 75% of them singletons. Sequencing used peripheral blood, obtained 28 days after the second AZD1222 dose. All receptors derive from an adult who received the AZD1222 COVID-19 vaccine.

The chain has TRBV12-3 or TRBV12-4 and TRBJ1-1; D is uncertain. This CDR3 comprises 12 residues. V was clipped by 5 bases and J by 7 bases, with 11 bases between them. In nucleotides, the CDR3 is TGTGCCAGCAGTCTCCCTTTGGTTGAAGCTTTCTTT. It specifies CASSLPLVEAFF.

CDR3: CASSPGTASIGELFF. The DNA of the CDR3 is TGTGCCAGCAGCCCCGGGACAGCTTCAATCGGGGAGCTGTTTTTT. The rearrangement joins TRBV5-4 to TRBJ2-2; 7 bases are shared with TRBD1. The CDR3 is made up of 15 amino acids. V shed 4 bases and J 7 bases; nucleotides not matched to a gene: 10. Germline V CDR1 and CDR2: SGHNT, YYREEE (reference sequence).

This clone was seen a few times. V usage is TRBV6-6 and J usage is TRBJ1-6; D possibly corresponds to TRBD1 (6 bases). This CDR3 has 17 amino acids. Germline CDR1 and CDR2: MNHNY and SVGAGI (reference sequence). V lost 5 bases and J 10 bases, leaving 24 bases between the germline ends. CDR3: CASSRPRGVIQGSPLHF. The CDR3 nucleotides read TGTGCCAGCAGTCGCCCTAGGGGGGTGATTCAGGGGTCACCCCTCCACTTT.

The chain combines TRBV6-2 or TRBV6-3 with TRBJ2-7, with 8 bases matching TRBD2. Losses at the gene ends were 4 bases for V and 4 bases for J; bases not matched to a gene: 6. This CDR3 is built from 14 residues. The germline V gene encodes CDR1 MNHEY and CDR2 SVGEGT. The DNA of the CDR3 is TGTGCCAGCAGTTGGAAGCGGGAGACGTACGAGCAGTACTTC. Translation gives CASSWKRETYEQYF.

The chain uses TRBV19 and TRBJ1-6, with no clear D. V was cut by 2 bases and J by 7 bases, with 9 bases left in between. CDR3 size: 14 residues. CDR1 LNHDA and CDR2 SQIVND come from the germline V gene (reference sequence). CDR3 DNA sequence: TGTGCCAGTAGTATAAGTTCGGGAAATTCACCCCTCCACTTT. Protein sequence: CASSISSGNSPLHF.